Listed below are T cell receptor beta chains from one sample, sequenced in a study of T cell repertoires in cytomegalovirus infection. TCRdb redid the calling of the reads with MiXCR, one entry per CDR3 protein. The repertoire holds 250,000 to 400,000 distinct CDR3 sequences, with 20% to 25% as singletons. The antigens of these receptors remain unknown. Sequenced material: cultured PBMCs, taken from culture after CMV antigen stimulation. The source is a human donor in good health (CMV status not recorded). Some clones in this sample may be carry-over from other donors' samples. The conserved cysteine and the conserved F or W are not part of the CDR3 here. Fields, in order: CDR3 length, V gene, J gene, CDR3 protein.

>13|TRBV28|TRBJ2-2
ASSLQVVNTGELF
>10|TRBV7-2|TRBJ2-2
ASSTYGGELF
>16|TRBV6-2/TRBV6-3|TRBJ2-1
ASRASGLAGSIYNEQF
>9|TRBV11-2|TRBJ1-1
ASSDRAEAF
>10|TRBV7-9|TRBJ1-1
ASSLVQPEAF
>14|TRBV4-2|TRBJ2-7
ASSQEAGDGVDEQY
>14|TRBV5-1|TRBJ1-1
ASSLEGPQSYTEAF
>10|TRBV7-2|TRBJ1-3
ASSSPGNTIY
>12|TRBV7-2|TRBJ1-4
ASSSRVFREKLF
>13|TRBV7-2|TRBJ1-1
ASSLSQGAYTEAF
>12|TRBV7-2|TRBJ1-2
ASSPGGGNYGYT
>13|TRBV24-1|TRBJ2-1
ATSESSRGSYEQF
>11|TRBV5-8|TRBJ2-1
AEPGLGYNEQF
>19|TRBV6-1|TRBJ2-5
APRSRPGTSGRPPGLETQY
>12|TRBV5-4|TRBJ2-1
ASSSPPPPNEQF
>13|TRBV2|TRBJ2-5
ASSVTGRASETQY
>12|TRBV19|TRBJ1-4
ASSIGGDFGKLF
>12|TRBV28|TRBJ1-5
ASTGTGNNQPQH
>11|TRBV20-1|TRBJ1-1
SVFGTTNTEAF
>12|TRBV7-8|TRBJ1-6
ASTAGQDNSPLH
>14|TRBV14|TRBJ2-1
ASSQDSSGGINEQF
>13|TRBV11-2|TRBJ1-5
ASSLEGASNQPQH
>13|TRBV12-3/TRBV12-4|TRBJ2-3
ASSFRGLLTDTQY
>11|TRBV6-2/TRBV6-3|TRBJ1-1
ASYRGMNTEAF
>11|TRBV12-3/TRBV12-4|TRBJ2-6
ASRSPGANVLT
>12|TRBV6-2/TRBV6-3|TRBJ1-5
ASKIRDSNQPQH
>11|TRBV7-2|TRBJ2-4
ASSFQGMSIQY
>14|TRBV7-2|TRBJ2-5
ASSRTLTDTKETQY
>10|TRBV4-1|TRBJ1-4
ASSQGGEKLF
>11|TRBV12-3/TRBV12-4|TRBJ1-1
ASSPTGDTEAF
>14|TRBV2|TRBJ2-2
ASSETGTGNTGELF